Below are 32 T cell receptor beta chains sequenced from a single sample in a study of T cells in Graves' hyperthyroidism and ophthalmopathy. The investigators amplified TCR beta CDR3 regions from RNA transcripts. The TCR CDR3 was amplified in a first-round RT-PCR using the HTBI primer set. TCRdb passed the multiplex PCR reads through MiXCR, listing each CDR3 protein once. The table lists about 580,000 distinct CDR3 sequences, about half of them singletons. The sample consisted of peripheral blood or thyroid tissue (not recorded which). These receptors came from a woman aged 18 to 35 with Graves' hyperthyroidism.

This clonotype occurred a few times. The chain carries TRBV4-1 and TRBJ2-2, with 7 bases matching TRBD1. The V segment lost 2 bases and the J segment 5 bases; nucleotides outside the gene matches: 8. Germline V gives CDR1 MGHRA, CDR2 YSYEKL. This CDR3 comprises 16 residues. In DNA, the CDR3 is TGCGCCAGCAGCCAAAGGGACAGCCTAGGGACCGGGGAGCTGTTTTTT. Protein: CASSQRDSLGTGELFF.

The chain has TRBV12-3 or TRBV12-4 and TRBJ1-3; possibly TRBD1 for D (5 bases). The V end lost 6 bases, the J end lost 6 bases, and 12 bases lay between the germline ends. This CDR3 region has 13 residues. The chain's CDR3 is CASSWDGSNTIYF. The CDR3 DNA reads as TGTGCCAGCAGCTGGGACGGCTCAAACACCATATATTTT.

At least ten counts were recorded for this clonotype. J is TRBJ1-5 and V is TRBV6-5; D ambiguous. V was cut by 10 bases and J by 3 bases, with 13 bases left in between. Germline assignment: CDR1 MNHEY and CDR2 SVGAGI. CDR3 size: 13 residues. Here the CDR3 DNA reads TGTGCCACGAGCCGACGGGACAATCAGCCCCAGCATTTT. This gives the protein CATSRRDNQPQHF.

A word on this clonotype: A clone one base away is much larger, so this may be a read error. CDR3 sequence: CAASDQADTQYF. Written as DNA, the CDR3 is TGTGCCGCCAGTGACCAAGCGGATACGCAGTATTTT. The chain carries TRBV24-1 and TRBJ2-3; D is unclear. This CDR3 has 12 amino acids. Germline V gene sequence: CDR1 KGHDR, CDR2 SFDVKD.

The chain carries TRBV9 and TRBJ2-7; D gene ambiguous. The CDR3 length is 15 residues. Trimming removed 0 bases at V and 4 bases at J, with 14 bases between. CDR1 SGDLS and CDR2 YYNGEE come from the germline V gene. Here the CDR3 reads CASSVGKGRTYEQYF. Here the CDR3 DNA reads TGTGCCAGCAGCGTAGGTAAGGGAAGGACGTACGAGCAGTACTTC.

The rearrangement joins TRBV12-3 or TRBV12-4 to TRBJ2-7; TRBD1 might be the D (6 bases). V lost 6 bases and J 13 bases, leaving 22 bases between the germline ends. This CDR3 region has 13 residues. The CDR3 reads CASSPFEGDRIYF. Written as DNA, the CDR3 is TGTGCCAGCAGCCCTTTCGAGGGGGACCGAATATACTTC.

The chain is built from TRBV10-3 and TRBJ1-5; D might be TRBD1 (6 bases). From germline, CDR1 is ENHRY and CDR2 SYGVKD. Trimming shortened V by 2 bases and J by 7 bases, and 21 bases separated the two germline ends. The CDR3 totals 17 residues. CDR3 in amino acids: CAISEQEPGTWEQPQHF. DNA of the CDR3: TGTGCCATCAGTGAGCAGGAACCGGGGACATGGGAACAGCCCCAGCATTTT.

The chain links TRBV19 to TRBJ2-7; 7 bases are shared with TRBD1. This CDR3 spans 17 amino acids. The V and J ends lost 6 bases and 5 bases, in that order; junction bases with no gene match: 19. The germline V gene has CDR1 LNHDA and CDR2 SQIVND (reference sequence). The CDR3 spells CASSSQAATGLDDEQYF. CDR3 in DNA: TGTGCCAGTAGCAGCCAGGCAGCGACAGGGTTGGACGACGAGCAGTACTTC.

As regards this clonotype: At one end, the junction sequence differs from germline, possibly due to a read error. The chain recombines TRBV7-2 with TRBJ2-7; D not certain. CDR1 and CDR2 from the germline V gene are SGHTA and FQGNSA. The CDR3 is 13 residues long. The CDR3 DNA reads as TGTGCCAGCAGCTTAGCTAATCCGGGCGCCAGCATCTTC. Protein sequence: CASSLANPGASIF.

This clonotype was detected only a few times. V is TRBV20-1 and J is TRBJ2-3; 9 nucleotides agree with TRBD2. CDR3 size: 14 residues. Germline trimming cut 6 bases from V and 5 bases from J; bases unmatched to any gene: 9. Per the germline V gene, CDR1 is DFQATT and CDR2 is SNEGSKA (reference sequence). In DNA form, the CDR3 reads TGCAGTGCCGTAAGCGGGAGGTTTCAAGATACGCAGTATTTT. It is translated as CSAVSGRFQDTQYF.

CDR3 residues: CSASLAGGYSYEQYF. In nucleotides, the CDR3 is TGCAGTGCTAGTCTGGCGGGGGGGTACTCCTACGAGCAGTACTTC. The chain is built from TRBV20-1 and TRBJ2-7; TRBD2 matches 9 bases. Germline V CDR1 and CDR2: DFQATT, SNEGSKA (reference sequence). The CDR3 covers 15 residues. Trimming removed 3 bases from V and 0 bases from J; junction bases left unmatched: 6.

The chain couples TRBV29-1 to TRBJ1-1; TRBD1 might be the D (6 bases). V was cut by 7 bases and J by 3 bases, with 15 bases left in between. The CDR3 is 13 amino acids. CDR1 is SQVTM and CDR2 is ANQGSEA in the germline V gene. CDR3 nucleotides: TGCAGCGCTAGACAGGTCGGTTACACTGAAGCTTTCTTT. This encodes CSARQVGYTEAFF.

This clonotype has a handful of counts. J is TRBJ2-3 and V is TRBV7-2; D remains unclear. CDR3 length equals 13 residues. CDR1 is SGHTA, CDR2 FQGNSA, per germline. Trimming shortened V by 1 base and J by 6 bases, and 8 bases separated the two germline ends. CDR3 in amino acids: CASSLGSRDTQYF. The CDR3 nucleotides read TGTGCCAGCAGCTTAGGAAGTAGGGATACGCAGTATTTT.

This sequence joins TRBV7-9 and TRBJ1-1; D not certain. Trimming shortened V by 6 bases and J by 7 bases, and 12 bases separated the two germline ends. Germline CDR1 SEHNR, CDR2 FQNEAQ (reference sequence). The CDR3 covers 12 residues. The CDR3 DNA sequence: TGTGCCAGCAGTTCCCCAGTGCTTGAAGCTTTCTTT. Protein sequence: CASSSPVLEAFF.

The V and J genes are TRBV27 and TRBJ2-5, with 7 positions matching TRBD2. Germline V lookup: CDR1 MNHEY, CDR2 SMNVEV (reference sequence). This CDR3 has 16 residues. Trimming at V came to 6 bases and at J to 0 bases, leaving 10 bases not matched to a gene. CDR3 coding DNA: TGTGCCAGCAGCCCTCCGGGGCGGGGGTACCAAGAGACCCAGTACTTC. Residues: CASSPPGRGYQETQYF.

This clonotype was picked up many times. The chain links TRBV19 to TRBJ1-5; 8 bases map to TRBD1. J gave up 2 bases and V 9 bases, and 15 bases lay outside the gene matches. This CDR3 has 17 amino acids. Germline CDR1 is LNHDA and CDR2 is SQIVND (reference sequence). The CDR3 reads CASLGQGGLFGNQPQHF. In DNA form, the CDR3 reads TGTGCCAGCCTTGGACAGGGTGGGCTTTTTGGCAATCAGCCCCAGCATTTT.

This rearrangement joins TRBV15 to TRBJ2-5; D is undetermined. This CDR3 has 14 residues. Per the germline V gene, CDR1 is LNHNV and CDR2 is YYDKDF (reference sequence). Trimming pared 0 bases from V and 5 bases from J, leaving 10 bases between. DNA for the CDR3: TGTGCCACCAGCAGAGATTGGATGAGGGAGACCCAGTACTTC. This sequence encodes CATSRDWMRETQYF. The full variable domain, in which reference TRBV15 and TRBJ2-5 provide the parts outside the CDR3, is DAMVIQNPRYQVTQFGKPVTLSCSQTLNHNVMYWYQQKSSQAPKLLFHYYDKDFNNEADTPDNFQSRRPNTSFCFLDIRSPGLGDTAMYLCATSRDWMRETQYFGPGTRLLVL.

The chain employs TRBV7-8 and TRBJ2-3; 7 positions match TRBD2. The CDR3 sequence is 17 residues long. V gave up 2 bases and J gave up 0 bases; unmatched junction bases: 8. Germline loops: CDR1 SGHVS, CDR2 FQNEAQ. The CDR3 loop is CASSLSRSSGSTDTQYF. Here the CDR3 DNA reads TGTGCCAGCAGCTTATCGAGGTCTAGCGGAAGCACAGATACGCAGTATTTT. Full variable domain (remainder filled in from reference TRBV7-8 and TRBJ2-3): GAGVSQSPRYKVAKRGQDVALRCDPISGHVSLFWYQQALGQGPEFLTYFQNEAQLDKSGLPSDRFFAERPEGSVSTLKIQRTQQEDSAVYLCASSLSRSSGSTDTQYFGPGTRLTVL.

This clonotype was counted a few times. The chain has TRBV6-5 and TRBJ1-5, with D uncertain. The CDR3 consists of 15 residues. Germline V gene sequence: CDR1 MNHEY, CDR2 SVGAGI. Trimming removed 5 bases at V and 2 bases at J, with 13 bases between. CDR3 region: CASSTLLWGNQPQHF. CDR3 DNA: TGTGCCAGCAGTACCCTCCTGTGGGGCAATCAGCCCCAGCATTTT.

This clonotype was recorded many times. The J gene is TRBJ2-7, the V gene TRBV6-5, with 7 bases aligning to TRBD2. Per the germline V gene, CDR1 is MNHEY and CDR2 is SVGAGI. The CDR3 is made up of 14 amino acids. J gave up 1 base and V 5 bases, and 5 bases lay outside the gene matches. CDR3 protein: CASSGRERSYEQYF. CDR3 coding DNA: TGTGCCAGCAGTGGGCGGGAGAGGTCCTACGAGCAGTACTTC.

This clonotype was counted ten times or more. The chain has TRBV7-7 and TRBJ2-2; 13 bases align to TRBD2. The ends lost 5 bases at V and 5 bases at J; junction bases unmatched: 8. CDR3 size: 17 residues. CDR1 is SSHAT and CDR2 is FNYEAQ in the germline V gene (reference sequence). Here the CDR3 reads CASSGRTSGSGTGELFF. CDR3 in DNA: TGTGCCAGCAGCGGGCGGACTAGCGGGAGTGGTACCGGGGAGCTGTTTTTT.

The chain is built from TRBV7-9 and TRBJ1-3; possibly TRBD1 for D (5 bases). The CDR3 has 14 residues. Germline V gene data show CDR1 as SEHNR and CDR2 as FQNEAQ (reference sequence). The V end was cut by 0 bases, the J end by 10 bases, with 13 bases between. Here the CDR3 reads CASSLAGDGETIYF. CDR3 DNA sequence: TGTGCCAGCAGCTTAGCAGGGGATGGAGAGACCATATATTTT.

V is TRBV20-1 and J is TRBJ2-5, with D uncertain. V was cut by 4 bases and J by 2 bases, with 11 bases left in between. Germline V gene data show CDR1 as DFQATT and CDR2 as SNEGSKA (reference sequence). CDR3 length: 13 amino acids. CDR3 residues: CSATRGVQETQYF. The DNA of the CDR3 is TGCAGTGCTACCCGTGGGGTTCAAGAGACCCAGTACTTC.

The chain's CDR3 is CSARVPTGGRDEQFF. The CDR3 DNA reads TGCAGTGCTAGAGTCCCGACAGGGGGTAGGGATGAGCAGTTCTTC. The chain joins TRBV20-1 to TRBJ2-1, with 9 bases lining up with TRBD1. V shed 1 base and J 8 bases; nucleotides not matched to a gene: 9. CDR3 length: 15 amino acids. The germline gives CDR1 DFQATT, CDR2 SNEGSKA (reference sequence).

This clonotype was seen many times. The V gene is TRBV19, the J gene TRBJ1-3; maybe TRBD1 (5 bases). The ends were cut back, 7 bases at V and 0 bases at J, with 10 bases in the middle. Germline lookup yields CDR1 LNHDA and CDR2 SQIVND (reference sequence). This CDR3 comprises 14 residues. CDR3 coding DNA: TGTGCCAGTACCGACAGAAGCTCTGGAAACACCATATATTTT. This sequence encodes CASTDRSSGNTIYF. The full variable domain, with the rest looked up from reference TRBV19 and TRBJ1-3, is DGGITQSPKYLFRKEGQNVTLSCEQNLNHDAMYWYRQDPGQGLRLIYYSQIVNDFQKGDIAEGYSVSREKKESFPLTVTSAQKNPTAFYLCASTDRSSGNTIYFGEGSWLTVV.

This clonotype was counted many times. The CDR3 DNA sequence: TGTGCCAGCAGCCCACGGCTCCCCGGGGAGCTGTTTTTT. Translation gives CASSPRLPGELFF. The J gene is TRBJ2-2, the V gene TRBV7-9; no definite D call. CDR1 is SEHNR and CDR2 is FQNEAQ in the germline V gene (reference sequence). V lost 5 bases and J 6 bases, leaving 10 bases between the germline ends. The CDR3 totals 13 residues.

This chain connects TRBV29-1 to TRBJ1-2; D perhaps matches TRBD1 (5 bases). Trimming removed 6 bases at V and 4 bases at J, with 21 bases between. Germline CDR1 reads SQVTM; CDR2 reads ANQGSEA. The length of the CDR3 is 15 residues. CDR3 sequence reads: CSVTGLDGRSYGYTF. The CDR3 region has the DNA TGCAGCGTGACGGGACTAGACGGACGTTCCTATGGCTACACCTTC.

The chain has TRBV7-6 and TRBJ2-7, with 11 bases that match TRBD2. The V segment lost 5 bases and the J segment 6 bases; nucleotides outside the gene matches: 6. Germline loops: CDR1 SGHVS, CDR2 FNYEAQ. The CDR3 extends over 14 amino acids. The CDR3 protein is CASSQLAGVVEQYF. CDR3 in DNA: TGTGCCAGCAGCCAACTAGCGGGAGTGGTCGAGCAGTACTTC.

A note on this clonotype: At one of its ends the junction is not consistent with the germline gene, which may arise from a read error. The chain couples TRBV11-2 to TRBJ2-7; D possibly corresponds to TRBD2 (6 bases). CDR1 is SGHAT, CDR2 FQNNGV, per germline. The length of the CDR3 is 15 residues. The DNA for the CDR3 is TGTACCAGCAGCGCGGGACGGAGTTCTGAGAACGAGCAGTACTTC. Translation: CTSSAGRSSENEQYF.

The V gene is TRBV25-1, the J gene TRBJ1-2; D remains ambiguous. Germline-derived CDR1 and CDR2 are MGHDK and SYGVNS. Trimming left V 0 bases short and J 3 bases short, with 5 bases between. The CDR3 loop spans 13 amino acids. CDR3 in DNA: TGTGCCAGCAGTGAATATCCAGACTATGGCTACACCTTC. Its protein product is CASSEYPDYGYTF.

The V call is TRBV7-9, the J call TRBJ2-2, with D perhaps given as TRBD1 or TRBD2 (5 bases each). V gave up 5 bases and J gave up 1 base, with 11 bases separating them. The germline CDR1 and CDR2 sequences are SEHNR and FQNEAQ (reference sequence). The CDR3 contains 15 residues. The DNA of the CDR3 is TGTGCCAGCAGCCACGGGGCGGGGAACACCGGGGAGCTGTTTTTT. Its protein is CASSHGAGNTGELFF.

This clonotype was found many times. This chain joins TRBV27 and TRBJ2-7, with TRBD2 matching 7 bases. Germline V lookup: CDR1 MNHEY, CDR2 SMNVEV (reference sequence). The CDR3 covers 13 residues. V trimming: 6 bases; J trimming: 5 bases; junction bases outside the gene matches: 7. Here the CDR3 DNA reads TGTGCCAGCAGGGAAAAGCGGGACCACGAGCAGTACTTC. Encoded protein: CASREKRDHEQYF.